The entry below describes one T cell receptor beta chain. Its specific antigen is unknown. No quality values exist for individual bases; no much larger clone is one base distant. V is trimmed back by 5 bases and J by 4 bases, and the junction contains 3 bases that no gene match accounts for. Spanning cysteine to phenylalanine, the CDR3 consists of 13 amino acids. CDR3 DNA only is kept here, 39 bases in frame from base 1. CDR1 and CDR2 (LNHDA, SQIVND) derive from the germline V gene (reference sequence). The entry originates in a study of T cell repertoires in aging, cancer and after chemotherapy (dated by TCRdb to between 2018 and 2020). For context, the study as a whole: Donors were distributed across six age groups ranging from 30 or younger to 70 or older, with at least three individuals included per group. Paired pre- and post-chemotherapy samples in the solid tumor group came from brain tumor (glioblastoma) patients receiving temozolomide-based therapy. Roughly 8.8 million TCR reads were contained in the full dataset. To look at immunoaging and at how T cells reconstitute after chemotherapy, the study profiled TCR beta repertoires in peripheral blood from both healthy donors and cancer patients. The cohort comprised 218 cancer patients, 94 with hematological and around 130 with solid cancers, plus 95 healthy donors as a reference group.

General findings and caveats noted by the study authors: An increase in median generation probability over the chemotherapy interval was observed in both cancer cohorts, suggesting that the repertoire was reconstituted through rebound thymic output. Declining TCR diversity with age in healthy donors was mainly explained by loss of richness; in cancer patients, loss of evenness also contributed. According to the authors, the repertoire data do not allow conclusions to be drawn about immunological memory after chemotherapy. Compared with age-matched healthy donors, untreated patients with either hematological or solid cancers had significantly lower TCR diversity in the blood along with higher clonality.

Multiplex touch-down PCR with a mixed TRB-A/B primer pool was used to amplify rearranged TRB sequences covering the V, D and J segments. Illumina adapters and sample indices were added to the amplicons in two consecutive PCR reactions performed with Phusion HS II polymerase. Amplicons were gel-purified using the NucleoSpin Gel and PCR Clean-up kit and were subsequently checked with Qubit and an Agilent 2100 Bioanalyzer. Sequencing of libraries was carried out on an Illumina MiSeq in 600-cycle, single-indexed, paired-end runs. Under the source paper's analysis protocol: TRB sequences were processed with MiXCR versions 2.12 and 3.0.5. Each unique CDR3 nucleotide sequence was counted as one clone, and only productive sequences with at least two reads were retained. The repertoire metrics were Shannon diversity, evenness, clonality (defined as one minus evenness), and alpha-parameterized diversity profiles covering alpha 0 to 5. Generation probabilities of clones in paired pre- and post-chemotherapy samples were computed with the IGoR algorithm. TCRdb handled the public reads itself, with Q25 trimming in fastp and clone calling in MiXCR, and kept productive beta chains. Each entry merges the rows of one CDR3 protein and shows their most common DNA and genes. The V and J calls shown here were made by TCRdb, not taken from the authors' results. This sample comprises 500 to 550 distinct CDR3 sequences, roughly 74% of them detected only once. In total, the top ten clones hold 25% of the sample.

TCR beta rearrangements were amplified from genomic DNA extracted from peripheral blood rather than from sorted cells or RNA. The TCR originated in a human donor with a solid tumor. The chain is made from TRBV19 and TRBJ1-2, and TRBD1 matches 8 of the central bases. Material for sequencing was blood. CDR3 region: CASSDRGSYGYTF. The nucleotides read TGTGCCAGTAGTGACAGGGGAAGCTATGGCTACACCTTC.